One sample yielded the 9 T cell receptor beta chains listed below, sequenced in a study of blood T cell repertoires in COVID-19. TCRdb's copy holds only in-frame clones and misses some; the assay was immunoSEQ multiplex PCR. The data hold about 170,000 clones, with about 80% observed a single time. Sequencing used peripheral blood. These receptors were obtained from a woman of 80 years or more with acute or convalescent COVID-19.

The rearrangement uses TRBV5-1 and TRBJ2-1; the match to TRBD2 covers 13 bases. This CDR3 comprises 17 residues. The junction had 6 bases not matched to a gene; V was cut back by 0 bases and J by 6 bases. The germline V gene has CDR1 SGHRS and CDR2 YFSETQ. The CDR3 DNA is TGCGCCAGCAGCTTGGGACTAGCGGGAGGCCCAGGCAATGAGCAGTTCTTC. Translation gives CASSLGLAGGPGNEQFF. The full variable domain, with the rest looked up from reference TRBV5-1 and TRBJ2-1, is KAGVTQTPRYLIKTRGQQVTLSCSPISGHRSVSWYQQTPGQGLQFLFEYFSETQRNKGNFPGRFSGRQFSNSRSEMNVSTLELGDSALYLCASSLGLAGGPGNEQFFGPGTRLTVL.

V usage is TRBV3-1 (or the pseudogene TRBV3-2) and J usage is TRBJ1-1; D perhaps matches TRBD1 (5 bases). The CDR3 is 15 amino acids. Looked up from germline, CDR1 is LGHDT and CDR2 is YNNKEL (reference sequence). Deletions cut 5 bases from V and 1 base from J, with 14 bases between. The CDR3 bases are TGTGCCAGCAGCTCGCCATTGGGGGGGAACACTGAAGCTTTCTTT. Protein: CASSSPLGGNTEAFF.

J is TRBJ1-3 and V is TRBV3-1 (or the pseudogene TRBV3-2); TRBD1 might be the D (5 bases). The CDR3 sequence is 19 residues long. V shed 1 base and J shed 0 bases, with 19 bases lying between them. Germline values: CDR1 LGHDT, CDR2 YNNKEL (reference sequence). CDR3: CASSQGYSGRGLSGNTIYF. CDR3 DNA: TGTGCCAGCAGCCAAGGGTATTCAGGGAGGGGACTCTCTGGAAACACCATATATTTT.

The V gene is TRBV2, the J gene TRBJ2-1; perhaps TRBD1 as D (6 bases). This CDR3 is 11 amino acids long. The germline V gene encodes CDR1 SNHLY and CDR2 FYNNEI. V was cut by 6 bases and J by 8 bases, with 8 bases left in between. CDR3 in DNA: TGTGCCAGCAGGGGGGCCTATGAGCAGTTCTTC. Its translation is CASRGAYEQFF.

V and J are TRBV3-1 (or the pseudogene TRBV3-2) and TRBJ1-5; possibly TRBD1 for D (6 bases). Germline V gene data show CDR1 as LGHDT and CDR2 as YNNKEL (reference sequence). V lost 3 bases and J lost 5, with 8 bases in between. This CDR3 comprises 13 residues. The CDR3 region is CASSHGGHQPQHF. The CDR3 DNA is TGTGCCAGCAGCCACGGGGGGCATCAGCCCCAGCATTTT.

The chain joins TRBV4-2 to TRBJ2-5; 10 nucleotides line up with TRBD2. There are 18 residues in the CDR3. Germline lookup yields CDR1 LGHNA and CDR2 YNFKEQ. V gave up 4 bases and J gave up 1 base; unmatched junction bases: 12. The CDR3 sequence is CASSPSRALAGAQETQYF. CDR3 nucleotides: TGTGCCAGCAGCCCCTCCAGGGCCCTAGCGGGAGCCCAAGAGACCCAGTACTTC.

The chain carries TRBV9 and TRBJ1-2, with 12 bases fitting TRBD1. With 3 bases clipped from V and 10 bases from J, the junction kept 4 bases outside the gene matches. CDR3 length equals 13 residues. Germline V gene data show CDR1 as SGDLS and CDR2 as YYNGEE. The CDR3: CASSDGTGGAYTF. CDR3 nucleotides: TGTGCCAGCAGCGACGGGACAGGGGGCGCCTACACCTTC.

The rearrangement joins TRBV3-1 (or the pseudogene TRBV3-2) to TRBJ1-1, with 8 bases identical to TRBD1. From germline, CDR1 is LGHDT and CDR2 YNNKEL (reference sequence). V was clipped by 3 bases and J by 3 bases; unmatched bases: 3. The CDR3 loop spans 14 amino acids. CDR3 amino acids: CASSHADRDTEAFF. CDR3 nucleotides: TGTGCCAGCAGCCACGCGGACAGGGACACTGAAGCTTTCTTT.

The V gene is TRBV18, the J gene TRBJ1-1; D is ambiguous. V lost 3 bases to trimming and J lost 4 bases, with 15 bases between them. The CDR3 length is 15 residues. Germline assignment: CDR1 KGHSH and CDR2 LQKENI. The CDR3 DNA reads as TGTGCCAGCTCACCCCCCTCTCCTGCGAGCACTGAAGCTTTCTTT. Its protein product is CASSPPSPASTEAFF.